This entry lists 28 T cell receptor beta chains sequenced from one sample in a study of cytomegalovirus exposure and HLA in healthy donors. PCR was performed using 60 Vbeta and 13 Jbeta primers. Sequencing was performed with immunoSEQ multiplex PCR; in TCRdb, only in-frame clones are kept and a portion is missing. The profile shows some 150,000 clones, about 80% of them singletons. Sequenced input: PBMCs. Source of these receptors: a young man in good health and CMV-seropositive.

This clone has just one count. The rearrangement uses TRBV5-1 and TRBJ1-6; 7 bases are a match to TRBD1. The germline V gene encodes CDR1 SGHRS and CDR2 YFSETQ. CDR3 length: 16 residues. Trimming removed 4 bases from V and 9 bases from J; junction bases left unmatched: 13. CDR3 protein: CASSQGEVSGGSPLHF. In DNA, the CDR3 is TGCGCCAGCAGCCAGGGGGAGGTGTCAGGGGGTTCACCCCTCCACTTT.

CDR3 nucleotides: TGTGCCAGCAGCCCCAGGGGATCCGAAAAACTGTTTTTT. Its translation: CASSPRGSEKLFF. The V and J genes are TRBV7-9 and TRBJ1-4; possibly TRBD1 for D (6 bases). This CDR3 has 13 amino acids. Germline V gene lookup returns CDR1 SEHNR and CDR2 FQNEAQ (reference sequence). Trimming took off 5 bases at V and 8 bases at J, with 12 bases between the two ends.

CDR3 region: CASIAGLAAYEQYF. CDR3 bases: TGTGCCAGCATTGCGGGACTAGCGGCCTACGAGCAGTACTTC. V gene TRBV2 combines with J gene TRBJ2-7, with 11 bases matching TRBD2. Germline assignment: CDR1 SNHLY and CDR2 FYNNEI. This CDR3 spans 14 amino acids. V lost 7 bases, J lost 2 bases, and 4 bases stayed unmatched.

This clone has just a few counts. This chain uses TRBV28 with TRBJ2-4; a possible D gene is TRBD1 (5 bases). V lost 2 bases and J lost 6, with 23 bases in between. The germline V gene has CDR1 MDHEN and CDR2 SYDVKM. The CDR3 has 18 residues. The CDR3 coding sequence is TGTGCCAGCAGTTTAGCTGTGACAGTCCTCAATAACGGAAACATTCAGTACTTC. Translation gives CASSLAVTVLNNGNIQYF.

This clone turned up a few times. The rearrangement joins TRBV12-5 to TRBJ1-1, with a weak D call TRBD1 (5 bases). In germline, CDR1 is LGHNT, CDR2 FRNRAP. Between the trimmed V and J ends, which lost 8 bases and 8 bases, there was a span of 18 bases. The CDR3 runs to 13 residues. The CDR3 DNA reads TGTGCTAGTTGGGGGAAAGGGGCGGGAGAAGCTTTCTTT. Its protein product is CASWGKGAGEAFF.

The chain couples TRBV30 to TRBJ1-1; D is unresolved. This CDR3 comprises 12 residues. V lost 1 base and J 4 bases, leaving 7 bases between the germline ends. In germline, CDR1 is GTSNPN, CDR2 SVGIG (reference sequence). DNA of the CDR3: TGTGCCTGGAGTGAGGCGGGCACTGAAGCTTTCTTT. As protein: CAWSEAGTEAFF.

The chain has TRBV30 and TRBJ2-1; 13 nucleotides match TRBD2. J lost 4 bases, V lost 0 bases, and 6 bases had no gene match. The germline gives CDR1 GTSNPN, CDR2 SVGIG (reference sequence). The CDR3 has 17 amino acids. The CDR3 region has the DNA TGTGCCTGGAGTGTTACTAGCGGGAGGGTCGTTTACAATGAGCAGTTCTTC. Translated: CAWSVTSGRVVYNEQFF.

J is TRBJ1-2 and V is TRBV6-6, with D perhaps matching TRBD1 (6 bases). V lost 5 bases and J lost 8, with 15 bases in between. In germline, CDR1 is MNHNY, CDR2 SVGAGI (reference sequence). There are 13 residues in the CDR3. The CDR3, as DNA: TGTGCCAGCAGTACACAGGGAACATGGGGCTACACCTTC. This encodes CASSTQGTWGYTF.

This chain uses TRBV7-6 with TRBJ2-3; maybe TRBD2 (6 bases). CDR3 length: 14 residues. Germline lookup yields CDR1 SGHVS and CDR2 FNYEAQ. Trimming took off 1 base at V and 4 bases at J, with 9 bases between the two ends. The CDR3 here is CASSLVRGSDTQYF. DNA of the CDR3: TGTGCCAGCAGCTTAGTACGGGGGTCAGATACGCAGTATTTT.

The rearrangement joins TRBV5-6 to TRBJ2-7; no firm D call. Germline values: CDR1 SGHDT, CDR2 YYEEEE. V was cut by 0 bases and J by 2 bases, with 9 bases left in between. The CDR3 loop spans 14 amino acids. CDR3 sequence: CASSLDVFTYEQYF. DNA for the CDR3: TGTGCCAGCAGCTTGGATGTCTTTACCTACGAGCAGTACTTC.

The chain carries TRBV6-5 and TRBJ2-3; D gene uncertain. The CDR3 length is 12 residues. With 2 bases removed from V and 11 bases from J, the gap between germline ends came to 11 bases. Per the germline V gene, CDR1 is MNHEY and CDR2 is SVGAGI. Written as DNA, the CDR3 is TGTGCCAGCAGTTACGAAACCGGGTTGCAGTATTTT. As protein: CASSYETGLQYF.

The rearrangement links TRBV28 to TRBJ2-5; D is possibly TRBD2 (7 bases). The CDR3 has 16 residues. The V gene's germline CDR1 is MDHEN and CDR2 SYDVKM. The V end was cut by 6 bases, the J end by 5 bases, with 22 bases between. The CDR3 is CASRWRLGGGRETQYF. CDR3 sequence (DNA): TGTGCCAGCAGGTGGAGGCTAGGGGGGGGCCGGGAGACCCAGTACTTC.

This chain connects TRBV5-1 to TRBJ2-1; weak D call: TRBD1 (6 bases). This CDR3 is built from 12 residues. The V end was cut by 9 bases, the J end by 7 bases, with 14 bases between. CDR1 is SGHRS and CDR2 is YFSETQ in the germline V gene. CDR3 loop: CAKSFRGNEQFF. CDR3 DNA: TGCGCCAAAAGCTTCAGGGGTAATGAGCAGTTCTTC.

The genes are TRBV30 and TRBJ2-3, with 9 bases lining up with TRBD1. Germline V lookup: CDR1 GTSNPN, CDR2 SVGIG (reference sequence). The CDR3 is made up of 13 amino acids. The V segment lost 8 bases and the J segment 0 bases; nucleotides outside the gene matches: 3. CDR3 DNA sequence: TGTGCCGGGGACAGGGACAGCACAGATACGCAGTATTTT. Amino acid sequence: CAGDRDSTDTQYF.

V usage is TRBV6-5 and J usage is TRBJ1-4; 8 bases match TRBD1. The CDR3 loop spans 15 amino acids. CDR1 and CDR2 (germline): MNHEY, SVGAGI. The trim removed 2 bases at V and 4 bases at J, leaving 3 bases unmatched. CDR3 in amino acids: CASSYGTGVNEKLFF. CDR3 DNA: TGTGCCAGCAGTTACGGGACAGGAGTTAATGAAAAACTGTTTTTT.

The gene calls are TRBV6-5 and TRBJ2-7; unclear D gene. CDR3 length: 13 residues. Germline CDR1 reads MNHEY; CDR2 reads SVGAGI. The V end was cut by 3 bases, the J end by 2 bases, with 8 bases between. CDR3 coding DNA: TGTGCCAGCAGTTATTCTCCCGCCTACGAGCAGTACTTC. It codes for CASSYSPAYEQYF.

This CDR3 reads CASSLTGTYNEQFF. In DNA, the CDR3 is TGTGCCAGCAGCTTGACAGGGACCTACAATGAGCAGTTCTTC. This chain uses TRBV5-5 with TRBJ2-1, with D perhaps TRBD1 (6 bases). Germline loops: CDR1 SGHKS, CDR2 YYEKEE (reference sequence). The CDR3 loop spans 14 amino acids. V lost 1 base and J lost 2, with 7 bases in between. Full variable domain (missing parts from reference TRBV5-5 and TRBJ2-1): DAGVTQSPTHLIKTRGQQVTLRCSPISGHKSVSWYQQVLGQGPQFIFQYYEKEERGRGNFPDRFSARQFPNYSSELNVNALLLGDSALYLCASSLTGTYNEQFFGPGTRLTVL.

This chain uses TRBV12-5 with TRBJ1-1; D might be TRBD1 (5 bases). CDR3 length: 16 residues. Germline V gene data show CDR1 as LGHNT and CDR2 as FRNRAP. Between the trimmed V and J ends, which lost 5 bases and 0 bases, there was a span of 16 bases. CDR3 sequence (DNA): TGTGCTAGTGGTGACAGTTCGTCTTTCATGAACACTGAAGCTTTCTTT. Translating it yields CASGDSSSFMNTEAFF.

This clone has only one observation. The chain uses TRBV4-1 and TRBJ2-6; possible D gene TRBD1, 5 bases. CDR1 is MGHRA and CDR2 is YSYEKL in the germline V gene. V was pared by 2 bases and J by 3 bases, with 14 bases between. The CDR3 is 17 amino acids. In DNA form, the CDR3 reads TGCGCCAGCAGCCAACGCGCAGGGTCGCTTGGGGCCAACGTCCTGACTTTC. Residues: CASSQRAGSLGANVLTF.

This chain uses TRBV28 with TRBJ1-5, with D possibly being TRBD1 (6 bases). V gave up 6 bases and J gave up 3 bases, with 18 bases separating them. The CDR3 extends over 16 amino acids. Per germline, CDR1 MDHEN and CDR2 SYDVKM. The CDR3 protein is CASRDTPTGHNQPQHF. For the CDR3, the DNA is TGTGCCAGCAGAGATACCCCCACAGGGCACAATCAGCCCCAGCATTTT.

This clone was detected only once. The chain employs TRBV15 and TRBJ2-1, with TRBD1 identical over 7 bases. Germline-derived CDR1 and CDR2 are LNHNV and YYDKDF (reference sequence). Trimming removed 4 bases from V and 0 bases from J; junction bases left unmatched: 3. There are 15 residues in the CDR3. The CDR3 nucleotides read TGTGCCACCAGCATGACAGGGAGCTCCTACAATGAGCAGTTCTTC. This gives the protein CATSMTGSSYNEQFF.

The V and J genes are TRBV5-8 and TRBJ1-1; possible D gene TRBD1, 6 bases. CDR3 length equals 15 residues. Per the germline V gene, CDR1 is SGHTS and CDR2 is YDEGEE. Trimming took off 1 base at V and 1 base at J, with 11 bases between the two ends. CDR3 loop: CASSLFRGGNTEAFF. DNA of the CDR3: TGTGCCAGCAGCTTGTTCAGGGGCGGGAACACTGAAGCTTTCTTT.

The chain couples TRBV5-1 to TRBJ1-1, with no clear D. The CDR3 runs 15 residues. The germline V gene has CDR1 SGHRS and CDR2 YFSETQ. V gave up 0 bases and J gave up 0 bases, with 9 bases separating them. Here the CDR3 DNA reads TGCGCCAGCAGCTTGGTGGCAGCGATGAACACTGAAGCTTTCTTT. It is translated as CASSLVAAMNTEAFF.

The chain links TRBV28 to TRBJ2-2, with TRBD2 matching 8 bases. Germline loops: CDR1 MDHEN, CDR2 SYDVKM. This CDR3 has 16 residues. The ends lost 8 bases at V and 6 bases at J; junction bases unmatched: 14. The CDR3 spells CASAAGLGTLAGELFF. CDR3 DNA sequence: TGTGCCAGCGCCGCGGGACTAGGGACGCTCGCCGGGGAGCTGTTTTTT.

The V gene is TRBV27, the J gene TRBJ2-2; 9 bases are a match to TRBD1. The V and J ends lost 5 bases and 5 bases, in that order; junction bases with no gene match: 9. Germline V gene sequence: CDR1 MNHEY, CDR2 SMNVEV (reference sequence). The CDR3 runs 16 residues. The CDR3 is CASSPGQGRSTGELFF. CDR3 in DNA: TGTGCCAGCAGTCCCGGACAGGGGAGGTCGACCGGGGAGCTGTTTTTT.

This sequence joins TRBV2 and TRBJ2-1; D is perhaps TRBD2 (6 bases). V lost 9 bases to trimming and J lost 4 bases, with 16 bases between them. The CDR3 is 14 amino acids. Germline CDR1 reads SNHLY; CDR2 reads FYNNEI. The CDR3 sequence is CARLWGVTYNEQFF. DNA for the CDR3: TGTGCCAGACTATGGGGGGTGACTTACAATGAGCAGTTCTTC.

V is TRBV7-8 and J is TRBJ2-3, with a tentative D call TRBD1 (5 bases). V dropped 2 bases and J dropped 2 bases, with 14 bases sitting between them. This CDR3 region has 16 residues. CDR1 is SGHVS, CDR2 FQNEAQ, per germline. CDR3: CASSLKAGRFTDTQYF. The CDR3 coding sequence is TGTGCCAGCAGCTTAAAGGCAGGGCGCTTCACAGATACGCAGTATTTT.

The V and J genes are TRBV5-6 and TRBJ1-4, with a tentative D call TRBD1 (6 bases). This CDR3 is 15 amino acids long. Between the trimmed V and J ends, which lost 2 bases and 3 bases, there was a span of 11 bases. Germline values: CDR1 SGHDT, CDR2 YYEEEE. The CDR3 spells CASSFSSGANEKLFF. CDR3 bases: TGTGCCAGCAGCTTTTCTTCAGGGGCTAATGAAAAACTGTTTTTT.